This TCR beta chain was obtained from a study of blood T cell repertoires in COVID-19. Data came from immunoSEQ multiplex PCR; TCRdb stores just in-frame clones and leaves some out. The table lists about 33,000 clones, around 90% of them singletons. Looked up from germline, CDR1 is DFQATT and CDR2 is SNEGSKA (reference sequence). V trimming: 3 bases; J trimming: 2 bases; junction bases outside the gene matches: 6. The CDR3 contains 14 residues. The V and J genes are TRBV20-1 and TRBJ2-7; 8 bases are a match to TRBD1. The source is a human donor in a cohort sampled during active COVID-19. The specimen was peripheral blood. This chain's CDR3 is CSASPGTGPYEQYF. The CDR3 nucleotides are TGCAGTGCTAGTCCCGGGACAGGTCCCTACGAGCAGTACTTC.